Below, 9 T cell receptor beta chains from the same sample are listed, as sequenced in a study of cytomegalovirus exposure and HLA in healthy donors. PCR used 60 Vbeta primers and 13 Jbeta primers. Assay used: immunoSEQ multiplex PCR; TCRdb lists only in-frame clones, some missing. The repertoire holds around 180,000 clones, around 81% seen once, with around 2% in the top ten. Sample: PBMCs. These receptors came from a woman aged 18-30 years in good health and CMV-seropositive.

The chain links TRBV7-8 to TRBJ2-4, with D tentatively TRBD1 (6 bases). The CDR3 extends over 13 amino acids. Germline loops: CDR1 SGHVS, CDR2 FQNEAQ. V was shortened by 5 bases and J by 7 bases, with 12 bases between the two germline ends. Here the CDR3 DNA reads TGTGCCAGCAGCCAGGGGACGGGGAACATTCAGTACTTC. Amino acid sequence: CASSQGTGNIQYF.

The V and J genes are TRBV13 and TRBJ2-2, with TRBD1 matching 9 bases. The CDR3 length is 14 residues. The junction had 7 bases not matched to a gene; V was cut back by 5 bases and J by 9 bases. The germline CDR1 and CDR2 sequences are PRHDT and FYEKMQ (reference sequence). The DNA of the CDR3 is TGTGCCAGCAGCCTGCCGGACAGGGGCTGGGAGCTGTTTTTT. Translated: CASSLPDRGWELFF.

This sequence joins TRBV30 and TRBJ2-5; 15 bases are shared with TRBD2. There are 14 residues in the CDR3. Germline CDR1 is GTSNPN and CDR2 is SVGIG (reference sequence). V gave up 5 bases and J gave up 4 bases; unmatched junction bases: 2. CDR3 residues: CAWGLAGGRETQYF. The DNA for the CDR3 is TGTGCCTGGGGACTAGCGGGGGGGCGAGAGACCCAGTACTTC.

The chain links TRBV9 to TRBJ1-2, with no clear D. The CDR3 is 16 amino acids. From germline, CDR1 is SGDLS and CDR2 YYNGEE. The ends were cut back, 3 bases at V and 3 bases at J, with 18 bases in the middle. CDR3 DNA sequence: TGTGCCAGCAGCGGGCAATCGACGGGTCGCGACTATGGCTACACCTTC. Amino acid sequence: CASSGQSTGRDYGYTF.

The chain recombines TRBV7-9 with TRBJ2-2; D unclear. The CDR3 length is 14 residues. Germline V gives CDR1 SEHNR, CDR2 FQNEAQ (reference sequence). The V and J ends lost 0 bases and 3 bases respectively, with 5 bases between them. The CDR3 DNA sequence: TGTGCCAGCAGCTTAGCCAGATACACCGGGGAGCTGTTTTTT. This gives the protein CASSLARYTGELFF.

The chain couples TRBV28 to TRBJ2-3, with 11 bases identical to TRBD2. The CDR3 covers 16 residues. Germline lookup yields CDR1 MDHEN and CDR2 SYDVKM. V shed 6 bases, J shed 6 bases, and the junction held 11 bases outside the gene matches. The CDR3 coding sequence is TGTGCCAGCAGCTCCACGGATAGCGGGGGGGTGGATACGCAGTATTTT. Amino acid sequence: CASSSTDSGGVDTQYF.

This clone was seen a handful of times. V and J are TRBV6-1 and TRBJ1-4; possible D gene TRBD1, 5 bases. Germline V gene sequence: CDR1 MNHNS, CDR2 SASEGT. Trimming shortened V by 5 bases and J by 8 bases, and 12 bases separated the two germline ends. The CDR3 is made up of 13 amino acids. The CDR3 DNA reads as TGTGCCAGCAGTTTACAGGAAAGGGAAAAACTGTTTTTT. Translation gives CASSLQEREKLFF.

The rearrangement uses TRBV19 and TRBJ2-6; 12 bases fit TRBD1. CDR1 is LNHDA, CDR2 SQIVND, per germline (reference sequence). Losses at the gene ends were 5 bases for V and 2 bases for J; bases not matched to a gene: 10. CDR3 length: 19 residues. The DNA for the CDR3 is TGTGCCAGTAGTCCATCACCGGGACAGGGGGCGGCTGGGGCCAACGTCCTGACTTTC. Amino acid sequence: CASSPSPGQGAAGANVLTF.

CDR3 sequence reads: CASRLGGQQLCPYEQYF. In DNA, the CDR3 is TGTGCCAGCAGGTTAGGCGGACAGCAACTTTGTCCCTACGAGCAGTACTTC. The J gene is TRBJ2-7, the V gene TRBV7-3, with TRBD1 as a possible D gene (6 bases). With 6 bases removed from V and 2 bases from J, the gap between germline ends came to 23 bases. CDR1 is SGHTA and CDR2 is FQGTGA in the germline V gene. CDR3 length: 17 residues.